Listed here is a single TCR beta chain. This entry comes from a study of blood T cell repertoires in COVID-19. Study-level background: The samples span acute and convalescent COVID-19 from the United States, Italy and Spain. PBMCs, B-cell-depleted T cells, or T cells provided the cDNA or gDNA that made up the material.

Between the trimmed V and J ends, which lost 5 bases and 2 bases, there was a span of 11 bases. CDR1 is SGHTA, CDR2 FQGNSA, per germline. The CDR3 runs 14 residues. In the original workflow: Nucleated cell number was recorded as an estimate derived from reference gene primer amplification. Profiling relied on immunoSEQ multiplex PCR, and the TCRdb table lists in-frame clones only, not all of them. V, J and clone size are taken as reported in that table, and D and trimming were inferred from the DNA itself. The sample lists about 180,000 clones, less than 90% occurring once. The origin of this receptor is a man aged 18 to 29 with active or convalescent COVID-19. What was sequenced was peripheral blood. The V call is TRBV7-2, the J call TRBJ2-3; weak D call: TRBD1 (6 bases). CDR3 bases: TGTGCCAGCAGCCGGGACATTGCCACAGATACGCAGTATTTT. This gives the protein CASSRDIATDTQYF.